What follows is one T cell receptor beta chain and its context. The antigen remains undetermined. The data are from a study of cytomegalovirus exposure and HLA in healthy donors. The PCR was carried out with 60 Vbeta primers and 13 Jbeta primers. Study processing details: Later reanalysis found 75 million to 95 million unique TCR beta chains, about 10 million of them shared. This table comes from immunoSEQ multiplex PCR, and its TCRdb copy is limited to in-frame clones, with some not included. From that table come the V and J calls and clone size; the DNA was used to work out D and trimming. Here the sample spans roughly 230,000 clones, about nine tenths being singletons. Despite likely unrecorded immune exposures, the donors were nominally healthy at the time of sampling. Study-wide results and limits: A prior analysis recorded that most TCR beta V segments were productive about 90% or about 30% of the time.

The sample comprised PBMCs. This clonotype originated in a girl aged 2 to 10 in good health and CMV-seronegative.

CDR3 coding DNA: TGTGCCAGCTCACCTCGCCGGGAGGGCCTCAGTGGCGAGCAGTACTTC. It codes for CASSPRREGLSGEQYF. The chain links TRBV18 to TRBJ2-7; 8 bases match TRBD2. Trimming cost V 3 bases and J 6 bases; bases outside gene matches: 13. The germline V gene has CDR1 KGHSH and CDR2 LQKENI. This CDR3 is 16 amino acids long.